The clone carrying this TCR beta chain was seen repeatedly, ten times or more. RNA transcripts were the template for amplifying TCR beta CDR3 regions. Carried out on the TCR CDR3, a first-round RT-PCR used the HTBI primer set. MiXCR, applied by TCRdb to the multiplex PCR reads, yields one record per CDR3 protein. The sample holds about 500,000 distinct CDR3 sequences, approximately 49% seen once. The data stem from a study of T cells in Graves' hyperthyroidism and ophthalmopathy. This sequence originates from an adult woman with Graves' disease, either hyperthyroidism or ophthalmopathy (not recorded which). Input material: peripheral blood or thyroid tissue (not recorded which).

In DNA form, the CDR3 reads TGTGCCATCAGAGGACAGGGGGGAACCGGGGAGCTGTTTTTT. Residues: CAIRGQGGTGELFF. The chain joins TRBV10-3 to TRBJ2-2; 10 bases match TRBD1. The CDR3 runs to 14 residues. Trimming cost V 6 bases and J 5 bases; bases outside gene matches: 3. Germline CDR1 ENHRY, CDR2 SYGVKD.